A selection of T cell receptor beta chains follows, all from one sample in a study of glioma-infiltrating T cells. TCRdb re-derived calls from the multiplex PCR reads in MiXCR, one entry per CDR3 protein. The sample lists approximately 110,000 distinct CDR3 sequences; roughly 25% were seen once. The sequencing input was glioma tissue, nonneoplastic brain tissue, or PBMCs (not recorded which). These receptors originate from a human donor with low-grade glioma or glioblastoma, undergoing nonglioma brain surgery, or in good health (not recorded which). The CDR3 runs from the conserved cysteine through the conserved F or W. A D gene is named only where the DNA matches it firmly. Clone size appears in some rows only: once, few, many, or a class for an expanded clone.

cdr3_aa cdr3_nt j_call d_call cdr3_length clone_size v_call
CASNSAGGGYEKYF TGTGCCAGCAATTCAGCGGGAGGTGGCTATGAGAAGTACTTC TRBJ2-7 TRBD2 14 - TRBV6-2/TRBV6-3
CASSLPGQRPNTEAFF TGTGCCAGCAGCTTGCCGGGACAGCGTCCGAACACTGAAGCTTTCTTT TRBJ1-1 TRBD1 16 - TRBV5-6
CSAHDEGARGYTF TGCAGTGCCCACGACGAGGGGGCGCGTGGCTACACCTTC TRBJ1-2 TRBD1 13 many TRBV20-1
CASSQGLAGGVKQYF TGTGCCAGCAGCCAAGGACTAGCGGGAGGTGTTAAGCAGTACTTC TRBJ2-7 TRBD2 15 many TRBV3-1
CAWSVQGTGQPQHF TGTGCCTGGAGTGTACAGGGGACGGGGCAGCCCCAGCATTTT TRBJ1-5 TRBD1 14 - TRBV30
CASRASGKETQYF TGTGCCAGCAGGGCTAGCGGGAAAGAGACCCAGTACTTC TRBJ2-5 TRBD2 13 many TRBV6-1
CASSYSPALAGKRETQYF TGTGCCAGCAGTTATTCCCCGGCCTTAGCGGGAAAGAGAGAGACCCAGTACTTC TRBJ2-5 TRBD2 18 many TRBV6-2/TRBV6-3
CAWGQGQSYEQYF TGTGCCTGGGGCCAAGGACAGTCCTACGAGCAGTACTTC TRBJ2-7 - 13 few TRBV30
CSVGDRTISYEQYF TGCAGCGTTGGCGACAGGACAATCTCCTACGAGCAGTACTTC TRBJ2-7 - 14 - TRBV29-1
CASSIQNNEQFF TGTGCCAGTAGTATCCAAAACAATGAGCAGTTCTTC TRBJ2-1 - 12 - TRBV19